This entry lists 14 T cell receptor beta chains sequenced from one sample in a study of blood T cell repertoires in COVID-19. Using immunoSEQ multiplex PCR, the repertoire was profiled, and TCRdb retains in-frame clones only, with some absent. The table lists fewer than 300,000 clones, over 75% of them singletons. Material: peripheral blood. These receptors originate from a human donor in a cohort sampled during active COVID-19.

This chain joins TRBV27 and TRBJ2-6, with TRBD2 matching over 7 bases. This CDR3 spans 17 amino acids. V lost 5 bases and J lost 2; bases outside the gene matches: 9. Germline assignment: CDR1 MNHEY and CDR2 SMNVEV (reference sequence). CDR3 loop: CASSNPGGRTGANVLTF. The DNA for the CDR3 is TGTGCCAGCAGTAATCCGGGGGGACGGACTGGGGCCAACGTCCTGACTTTC.

The chain carries TRBV7-2 and TRBJ1-3; D unresolved. V gave up 4 bases and J gave up 0 bases, with 7 bases separating them. Germline V lookup: CDR1 SGHTA, CDR2 FQGNSA. CDR3 length equals 14 residues. The CDR3 DNA is TGTGCCAGCAGCTACAGTATCTCTGGAAACACCATATATTTT. This gives the protein CASSYSISGNTIYF. The whole variable domain, remainder taken from reference TRBV7-2 and TRBJ1-3, is GAGVSQSPSNKVTEKGKDVELRCDPISGHTALYWYRQSLGQGLEFLIYFQGNSAPDKSGLPSDRFSAERTGGSVSTLTIQRTQQEDSAVYLCASSYSISGNTIYFGEGSWLTVV.

The chain couples TRBV7-9 to TRBJ1-1; TRBD1 might be the D (6 bases). V lost 1 base and J 8 bases, leaving 14 bases between the germline ends. CDR3 length: 14 amino acids. CDR1 and CDR2 from the germline V gene are SEHNR and FQNEAQ (reference sequence). The CDR3 region is CASSLETGFGEAFF. CDR3 DNA sequence: TGTGCCAGCAGCTTAGAGACAGGTTTTGGGGAAGCTTTCTTT.

The chain couples TRBV21-1 to TRBJ2-7; the tabulated D call, TRBD2, remains unverified against the DNA. TRBV21-1 is a known pseudogene. This CDR3 region has 15 residues. CDR3 protein: CASRTRRRPAYEQYF. The CDR3 DNA sequence: TGTGCCAGCAGGACGAGACGGAGGCCCGCCTACGAGCAGTACTTC.

The V gene is TRBV28, the J gene TRBJ2-7; D is perhaps TRBD2 (5 bases). Germline CDR1 and CDR2: MDHEN and SYDVKM. Deletions cut 10 bases from V and 7 bases from J, with 20 bases between. The CDR3 is 13 residues long. CDR3 sequence (DNA): TGTGCCACTCTAAACTCGGCGGCGGGTGAGCAGTACTTC. The encoded protein is CATLNSAAGEQYF.

This chain links TRBV7-9 with TRBJ1-1, with a weak D call TRBD1 (5 bases). The length of the CDR3 is 16 residues. The V end was cut by 3 bases, the J end by 3 bases, with 17 bases between. Germline V lookup: CDR1 SEHNR, CDR2 FQNEAQ (reference sequence). The DNA for the CDR3 is TGTGCCAGCAGCTTTTTCCGGGGGATGATAGACACTGAAGCTTTCTTT. Amino acids: CASSFFRGMIDTEAFF.

The chain uses TRBV18 and TRBJ1-2; D is undetermined. The CDR3 covers 14 residues. The germline gives CDR1 KGHSH, CDR2 LQKENI. Trimming cost V 0 bases and J 7 bases, with 12 bases left between them. The CDR3: CASSPPGGKGGYTF. CDR3 nucleotides: TGTGCCAGCTCACCACCGGGCGGGAAAGGTGGCTACACCTTC.

The chain uses TRBV28 and TRBJ2-5, with 7 bases that match TRBD1. Germline trimming cut 7 bases from V and 1 base from J; bases unmatched to any gene: 3. The germline CDR1 and CDR2 sequences are MDHEN and SYDVKM. The CDR3 is made up of 13 amino acids. CDR3 sequence (DNA): TGTGCCAGCATACAGGGGACCCAAGAGACCCAGTACTTC. Its protein is CASIQGTQETQYF.

This CDR3 reads CASSPWDRANTGELFF. In nucleotides, the CDR3 is TGTGCCAGCTCACCATGGGACAGGGCCAACACCGGGGAGCTGTTTTTT. V usage is TRBV18 and J usage is TRBJ2-2; 9 bases map to TRBD1. Trimming removed 2 bases from V and 2 bases from J; junction bases left unmatched: 3. Looked up from germline, CDR1 is KGHSH and CDR2 is LQKENI. The CDR3 loop spans 16 amino acids.

The CDR3 region is CASSPMEDYGYTF. The CDR3, as DNA: TGTGCCAGCTCACCTATGGAGGACTATGGCTACACCTTC. The chain combines TRBV18 with TRBJ1-2, with D hard to call. The germline V gene has CDR1 KGHSH and CDR2 LQKENI. V dropped 3 bases and J dropped 3 bases, with 8 bases sitting between them. This CDR3 region has 13 residues. Together with reference TRBV18 and TRBJ1-2, the CDR3 gives the full variable domain: NAGVMQNPRHLVRRRGQEARLRCSPMKGHSHVYWYRQLPEEGLKFMVYLQKENIIDESGMPKERFSAEFPKEGPSILRIQQVVRGDSAAYFCASSPMEDYGYTFGSGTRLTVV.

V usage is TRBV9 and J usage is TRBJ1-5; 9 positions agree with TRBD1. This CDR3 contains 14 residues. V dropped 5 bases and J dropped 4; count of bases not matched to a gene: 4. Germline CDR1 and CDR2: SGDLS and YYNGEE. CDR3 sequence reads: CASRSGTGNQPQHF. The CDR3 nucleotides read TGTGCCAGCAGGTCCGGGACAGGGAATCAGCCCCAGCATTTT.

The genes are TRBV5-1 and TRBJ2-1; 14 nucleotides align to TRBD2. The CDR3 is 15 residues long. V lost 9 bases, J lost 7 bases, and 9 bases stayed unmatched. Germline V gene data show CDR1 as SGHRS and CDR2 as YFSETQ. The DNA for the CDR3 is TGCGCCACGAAGGAGACTAGCGGGAGGGGGAATGAGCAGTTCTTC. Translating it yields CATKETSGRGNEQFF.

V gene TRBV27 combines with J gene TRBJ2-2, with unresolved D. Trimming removed 4 bases at V and 1 base at J, with 7 bases between. Germline CDR1 and CDR2: MNHEY and SMNVEV (reference sequence). The length of the CDR3 is 14 residues. The CDR3 loop is CASSYALNTGELFF. DNA for the CDR3: TGTGCCAGCAGTTACGCGTTGAACACCGGGGAGCTGTTTTTT.

J is TRBJ2-1 and V is TRBV5-8, with 12 positions matching TRBD2. Germline V gene sequence: CDR1 SGHTS, CDR2 YDEGEE. J lost 4 bases, V lost 7 bases, and 12 bases had no gene match. This CDR3 is built from 17 residues. The CDR3 region is CASPTGVGLAGYNEQFF. CDR3 sequence (DNA): TGTGCCAGCCCGACGGGAGTGGGACTAGCGGGTTACAATGAGCAGTTCTTC.